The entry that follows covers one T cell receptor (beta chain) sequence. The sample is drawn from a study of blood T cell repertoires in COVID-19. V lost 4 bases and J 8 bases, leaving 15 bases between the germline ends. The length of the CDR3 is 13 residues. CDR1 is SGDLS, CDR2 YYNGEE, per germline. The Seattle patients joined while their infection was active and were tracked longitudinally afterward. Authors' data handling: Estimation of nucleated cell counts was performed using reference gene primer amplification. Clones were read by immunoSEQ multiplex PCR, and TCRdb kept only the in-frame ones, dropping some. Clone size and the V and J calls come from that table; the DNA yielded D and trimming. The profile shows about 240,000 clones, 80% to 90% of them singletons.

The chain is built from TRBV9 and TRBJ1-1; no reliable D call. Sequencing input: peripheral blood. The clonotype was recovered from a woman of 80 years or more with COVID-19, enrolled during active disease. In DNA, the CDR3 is TGTGCCAGCAGCTCAAGTACAACCGGGGAAGCTTTCTTT. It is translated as CASSSSTTGEAFF.